Following are 26 T cell receptor beta chains from one sample sequenced in a study of blood T cells in healthy people across ages. For the second PCR, which ran for 7 to 11 cycles, a sample-barcoded 5' primer and a J-beta primer mix were used. TCRdb recomputed calls from the 5' RACE reads with MiXCR, one row per CDR3 protein. The sample yields more than 650,000 distinct CDR3 sequences, under 30% seen once. The same data also went into a second study, on T cells of mothers and their children.

The specimen was blood. Receptors were obtained from a boy aged 10-17 years in good health.

This clonotype was seen a few times. The rearrangement uses TRBV29-1 and TRBJ1-4; D might be TRBD1 (5 bases). Germline V gene lookup returns CDR1 SQVTM and CDR2 ANQGSEA. This CDR3 is built from 13 residues. V was cut by 3 bases and J by 12 bases, with 17 bases left in between. Written as DNA, the CDR3 is TGCAGCGTTGATGGCCAGGGAGGGGAACAACTGTTTTTT. As protein: CSVDGQGGEQLFF.

The gene calls are TRBV11-2 and TRBJ2-5, with 7 bases lining up with TRBD2. In germline, CDR1 is SGHAT, CDR2 FQNNGV. Unmatched junction bases numbered 4, after V lost 2 bases and J lost 1 base. This CDR3 is built from 15 residues. CDR3 DNA sequence: TGTGCCAGCAGCTTAAGACGACTAGCCCAAGAGACCCAGTACTTC. Protein: CASSLRRLAQETQYF.

The chain links TRBV9 to TRBJ2-1, with D possibly TRBD2 on 5 matching bases. Germline CDR1 SGDLS, CDR2 YYNGEE. V was trimmed by 1 base and J by 0 bases, leaving 11 bases between them. This CDR3 has 16 residues. CDR3 sequence: CASSVWPGSSYNEQFF. CDR3 DNA sequence: TGTGCCAGCAGCGTATGGCCGGGGAGCTCCTACAATGAGCAGTTCTTC.

The J gene is TRBJ2-5, the V gene TRBV28, with 11 bases aligning to TRBD2. The CDR3 loop spans 16 amino acids. Germline assignment: CDR1 MDHEN and CDR2 SYDVKM. The junction had 6 bases not matched to a gene; V was cut back by 5 bases and J by 1 base. The CDR3 coding sequence is TGTGCCAGCAGTCCCCGACTAGCGGGGCTCCAAGAGACCCAGTACTTC. Translation: CASSPRLAGLQETQYF.

The gene calls are TRBV29-1 and TRBJ2-7; TRBD2 aligns across 7 bases. Germline CDR1 reads SQVTM; CDR2 reads ANQGSEA. The CDR3 extends over 13 amino acids. V lost 7 bases to trimming and J lost 0 bases; unmatched junction nucleotides: 6. In nucleotides, the CDR3 is TGCAGCGGGGGGAGGGCGTTCTCCTACGAGCAGTACTTC. Protein sequence: CSGGRAFSYEQYF.

The table lists this clonotype with a few counts. The chain combines TRBV12-3 or TRBV12-4 with TRBJ2-3; no reliable D call. The CDR3 is 12 amino acids. Trimming removed 6 bases from V and 1 base from J, with 5 bases in between. CDR3 nucleotides: TGTGCCAGCAGGGCGCGCACAGATACGCAGTATTTT. Translation: CASRARTDTQYF.

This clonotype appeared a few times. This chain uses TRBV18 with TRBJ2-7; weak D call: TRBD1 (6 bases). V gave up 5 bases and J gave up 2 bases, with 13 bases separating them. Germline CDR1 and CDR2: KGHSH and LQKENI. The CDR3 runs to 14 residues. This CDR3 is CASSGRTAAYEQYF. DNA of the CDR3: TGTGCCAGCTCAGGGCGGACAGCTGCCTACGAGCAGTACTTC.

The gene calls are TRBV20-1 and TRBJ2-1; 10 nucleotides align to TRBD2. CDR1 and CDR2 (germline): DFQATT, SNEGSKA (reference sequence). The CDR3 extends over 14 amino acids. V gave up 4 bases and J gave up 4 bases; unmatched junction bases: 4. The CDR3 loop is CSAKNSGGYNEQFF. In DNA form, the CDR3 reads TGCAGTGCTAAGAATAGCGGGGGGTACAATGAGCAGTTCTTC.

This clonotype turned up a few times. V and J are TRBV9 and TRBJ2-3, with D maybe TRBD2 (6 bases). V was trimmed by 0 bases and J by 3 bases, leaving 11 bases between them. CDR1 SGDLS and CDR2 YYNGEE come from the germline V gene. The CDR3 loop spans 15 amino acids. The DNA for the CDR3 is TGTGCCAGCAGCGTAGACCTAGGGAGGACAGATACGCAGTATTTT. Amino acid sequence: CASSVDLGRTDTQYF.

The rearrangement links TRBV20-1 to TRBJ2-7; a weak D match, TRBD2 (6 bases). Judging by the DNA end, TRBJ2-5 fits better; the J call may be wrong. CDR3 length: 14 residues. CDR1 is DFQATT, CDR2 SNEGSKA, per germline (reference sequence). The CDR3 loop reads CSARDNSGSGTQYF. DNA for the CDR3: TGCAGTGCTAGAGATAATAGCGGCTCGGGGACCCAGTACTTC.

The rearrangement joins TRBV9 to TRBJ2-5; tentatively, D is TRBD2 (7 bases). This CDR3 is built from 15 residues. Germline CDR1 and CDR2: SGDLS and YYNGEE. The V end was cut by 0 bases, the J end by 3 bases, with 12 bases between. CDR3 region: CASSVAGGREETQYF. The CDR3 nucleotides read TGTGCCAGCAGCGTAGCCGGGGGGCGCGAAGAGACCCAGTACTTC.

This clonotype was counted a single time. V is TRBV10-3 and J is TRBJ1-2, with 8 bases aligning to TRBD1. Losses at the gene ends were 4 bases for V and 3 bases for J; bases not matched to a gene: 4. The CDR3 loop spans 14 amino acids. The V gene's germline CDR1 is ENHRY and CDR2 SYGVKD. In DNA form, the CDR3 reads TGTGCCATCAGTGGACAGGGGAAGGACTATGGCTACACCTTC. The encoded protein is CAISGQGKDYGYTF.

Notes on this clonotype: At one of its ends the junction is not consistent with the germline gene, which may arise from a read error. This chain connects TRBV28 to TRBJ2-5; D is possibly TRBD1 (7 bases). From germline, CDR1 is MDHEN and CDR2 SYDVKM. The CDR3 is made up of 13 amino acids. CDR3 nucleotides: TGTGACAGCAACAGGGGCGGAGGGGAGACCCAGTACTTC. Translation: CDSNRGGGETQYF.

This clonotype was counted only a few times. J is TRBJ2-4 and V is TRBV12-3 or TRBV12-4; TRBD2 agrees at 10 bases. This CDR3 is 17 amino acids long. The V gene end was trimmed by 6 bases and the J gene end by 1 base; junction bases not matched to a gene: 9. CDR3 nucleotides: TGTGCCAGCAGGGGACTTGGACTAGCGGTTGCCAAAAACATTCAGTACTTC. Translation: CASRGLGLAVAKNIQYF.

V is TRBV6-5 and J is TRBJ2-5; 9 nucleotides agree with TRBD1. This CDR3 spans 15 amino acids. Germline V gene lookup returns CDR1 MNHEY and CDR2 SVGAGI. The trim removed 2 bases at V and 5 bases at J, leaving 6 bases unmatched. The CDR3 nucleotides are TGTGCCAGCAGTTACGGGGGACAGGGTTATGAGACCCAGTACTTC. The encoded protein is CASSYGGQGYETQYF.

The rearrangement joins TRBV10-3 to TRBJ1-2; 10 bases match TRBD1. Looked up from germline, CDR1 is ENHRY and CDR2 is SYGVKD. The length of the CDR3 is 16 residues. V shed 10 bases, J shed 7 bases, and the junction held 18 bases outside the gene matches. The CDR3 is CATTAGTGAGGAGYTF. Written as DNA, the CDR3 is TGTGCCACCACAGCGGGGACAGGGGCGGGGGGCGCTGGCTACACCTTC.

The J gene is TRBJ2-5, the V gene TRBV20-1, with D perhaps TRBD1 (5 bases). The DNA matches TRBJ2-7 better at its end, which makes the J call doubtful. Germline-derived CDR1 and CDR2 are DFQATT and SNEGSKA (reference sequence). The CDR3 is made up of 15 amino acids. CDR3 sequence reads: CSARPQGTDFYEQYF. The CDR3 DNA sequence: TGCAGTGCCCGCCCTCAGGGCACCGACTTCTACGAGCAGTACTTC.

In this sample, this clonotype turned up many times. One end of the junction does not line up with germline, which may come from a read error. V is TRBV25-1 and J is TRBJ2-5; D remains ambiguous. This CDR3 spans 14 amino acids. Germline values: CDR1 MGHDK, CDR2 SYGVNS. Here the CDR3 reads CASSGTGSQETQYF. The CDR3 nucleotides are TGTGCCAGTAGTGGAACCGGGTCACAAGAGACCCAGTACTTC.

The sample holds a few counts of this clonotype. CDR3 region: CASSRPGTGNEKLFF. CDR3 DNA sequence: TGCGCCAGCAGCCGTCCCGGGACAGGGAATGAAAAACTGTTTTTT. The chain is built from TRBV5-1 and TRBJ1-4; 9 bases are shared with TRBD1. J lost 5 bases, V lost 4 bases, and 6 bases had no gene match. Looked up from germline, CDR1 is SGHRS and CDR2 is YFSETQ. The CDR3 is 15 residues long.

This clonotype has only a few counts. The chain joins TRBV12-3 or TRBV12-4 to TRBJ1-2; the match to TRBD1 covers 8 bases. Trimming removed 5 bases from V and 10 bases from J; junction bases left unmatched: 12. The CDR3 totals 14 residues. CDR3 residues: CASSPTGAGGAYTF. The CDR3 bases are TGTGCCAGCAGTCCGACAGGGGCCGGGGGAGCCTACACCTTC.

V and J are TRBV5-1 and TRBJ1-4, with TRBD1 matching 8 bases. The CDR3 covers 16 residues. J was trimmed by 5 bases and V by 5 bases; bases with no gene match: 11. The germline CDR1 and CDR2 sequences are SGHRS and YFSETQ. The DNA of the CDR3 is TGCGCCAGCAGATTTGCCTACAGGGGGTTCAATGAAAAACTGTTTTTT. Its protein is CASRFAYRGFNEKLFF.

V gene TRBV28 combines with J gene TRBJ2-4, with D possibly TRBD1 on 6 matching bases. V was cut by 5 bases and J by 15 bases, with 17 bases left in between. The CDR3 length is 12 residues. Germline V gives CDR1 MDHEN, CDR2 SYDVKM. This CDR3 is CASSPRTGRGYF. CDR3 sequence (DNA): TGTGCCAGCAGTCCCAGAACAGGGAGAGGGTACTTC.

This chain links TRBV7-2 with TRBJ2-1; TRBD1 or TRBD2 may be the D gene (5 bases each). V was cut by 5 bases and J by 6 bases, with 17 bases left in between. Germline values: CDR1 SGHTA, CDR2 FQGNSA. This CDR3 has 15 residues. In DNA form, the CDR3 reads TGTGCCAGCAGCCCACTCGGGCCCGGGGCCAATGAGCAGTTCTTC. Its protein is CASSPLGPGANEQFF.

V and J are TRBV6-2 or TRBV6-3 and TRBJ1-2; no clear D gene. The V gene lost 1 base and the J gene lost 3 bases, with 9 bases spanning the gap. Looked up from germline, CDR1 is MNHEY and CDR2 is SVGEGT. The CDR3 is 14 residues long. CDR3 nucleotides: TGTGCCAGCAGTTACTTAGGCCTCGACTATGGCTACACCTTC. Protein sequence: CASSYLGLDYGYTF.

V is TRBV5-1 and J is TRBJ2-5; no reliable D call. The CDR3 has 15 residues. In germline, CDR1 is SGHRS, CDR2 YFSETQ. V was pared by 0 bases and J by 5 bases, with 14 bases between. For the CDR3, the DNA is TGCGCCAGCAGCTTGGAGTCTCTTAGCTACGAGACCCAGTACTTC. This translates into CASSLESLSYETQYF.

The rearrangement uses TRBV11-1 and TRBJ1-2; D is unresolved. The CDR3 spans 13 residues. CDR1 is SGHAT and CDR2 is FQDESV in the germline V gene (reference sequence). V was pared by 1 base and J by 6 bases, with 9 bases between. The CDR3 DNA sequence: TGTGCCAGCAGCTTAGTGGAGCTAGATGGCTACACCTTC. Amino acid sequence: CASSLVELDGYTF.